This T cell receptor beta chain was observed in a study of cytomegalovirus exposure and HLA in healthy donors. The CDR3 length is 17 residues. Looked up from germline, CDR1 is SGHVS and CDR2 is FQNEAQ. Trimming cost V 1 base and J 1 base, with 14 bases left between them. Vbeta (60) and Jbeta (13) primers were used in the PCR. Here immunoSEQ multiplex PCR was the method, and the copy in TCRdb shows in-frame clones only, minus some. The sample shows 35,000 to 50,000 clones, approximately 75% of them seen only once. The origin of this receptor is a man aged 25-45 years in good health and CMV-seronegative. This chain uses TRBV7-8 with TRBJ1-3; weak D call: TRBD1 (6 bases). The sample comprised PBMCs. The CDR3 sequence: CASSLDRRTASGNTIYF. CDR3 in DNA: TGTGCCAGCAGCTTAGACCGCCGGACAGCGTCTGGAAACACCATATATTTT.